The clone carrying this T cell receptor (beta chain) was found many times. Its antigen is unidentified. The sample originates from a study of breast tumors, draining lymph nodes, adjacent tissues. Study results and limitations: Most tumor T cells seemingly derive from lymph node, then expand in tumor.

This CDR3 has 16 residues. The V gene end was trimmed by 2 bases and the J gene end by 6 bases; junction bases not matched to a gene: 8. Germline V gene data show CDR1 as MNHNS and CDR2 as SASEGT. Each CDR3 protein is one row after TCRdb ran MiXCR on the multiplex PCR reads. The sample lists about 130,000 distinct CDR3 sequences, around 22% occurring once. Axillary draining lymph nodes of breast cancer patients supplied the node samples. This clonotype originated in a female donor with breast cancer. Some clones in this sample may be carry-over from other donors' samples. The gene calls are TRBV6-1 and TRBJ2-1; 9 bases are a match to TRBD2. Sequences were obtained from axillary lymph node tissue. The CDR3 DNA reads as TGTGCCAGCAGTGAATTCGGCGGGAGGGCCCCCAATGAGCAGTTCTTC. Translated, it gives CASSEFGGRAPNEQFF.